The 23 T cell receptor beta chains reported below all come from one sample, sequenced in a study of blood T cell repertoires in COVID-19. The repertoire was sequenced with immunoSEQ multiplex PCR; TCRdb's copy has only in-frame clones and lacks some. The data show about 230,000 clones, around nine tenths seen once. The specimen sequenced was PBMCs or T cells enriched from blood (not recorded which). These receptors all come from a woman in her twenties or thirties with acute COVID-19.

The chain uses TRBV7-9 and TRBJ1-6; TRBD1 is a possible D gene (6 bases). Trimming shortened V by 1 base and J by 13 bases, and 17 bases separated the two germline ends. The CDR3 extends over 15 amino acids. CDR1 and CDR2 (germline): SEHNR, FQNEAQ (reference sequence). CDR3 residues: CASSLGVGKGVPLHF. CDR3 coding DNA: TGTGCCAGCAGCTTAGGGGTCGGAAAGGGGGTTCCCCTCCACTTT.

In nucleotides, the CDR3 is TGTGCCAGCAGTCACAACTACGAGCAGTACTTC. Encoded protein: CASSHNYEQYF. The chain employs TRBV28 and TRBJ2-7; D is uncertain. The CDR3 contains 11 residues. Trimming pared 5 bases from V and 3 bases from J, leaving 5 bases between. Germline V CDR1 and CDR2: MDHEN, SYDVKM. Based on the CDR3 plus reference TRBV28 and TRBJ2-7, the full variable domain is DVKVTQSSRYLVKRTGEKVFLECVQDMDHENMFWYRQDPGLGLRLIYFSYDVKMKEKGDIPEGYSVSREKKERFSLILESASTNQTSMYLCASSHNYEQYFGPGTRLTVT.

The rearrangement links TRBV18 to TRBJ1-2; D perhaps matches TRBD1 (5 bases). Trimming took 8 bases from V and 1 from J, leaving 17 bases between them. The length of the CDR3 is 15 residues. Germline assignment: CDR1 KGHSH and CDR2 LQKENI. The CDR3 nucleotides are TGTGCCAGCGAAACCAGGGAGGGAGGTAACTATGGCTACACCTTC. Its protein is CASETREGGNYGYTF.

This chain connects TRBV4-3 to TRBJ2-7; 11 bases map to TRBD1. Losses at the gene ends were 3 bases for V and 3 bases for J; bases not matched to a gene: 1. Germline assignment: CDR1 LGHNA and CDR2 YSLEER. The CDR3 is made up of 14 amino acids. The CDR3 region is CASSQGQGDYEQYF. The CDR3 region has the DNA TGCGCCAGCAGCCAGGGACAGGGGGACTACGAGCAGTACTTC.

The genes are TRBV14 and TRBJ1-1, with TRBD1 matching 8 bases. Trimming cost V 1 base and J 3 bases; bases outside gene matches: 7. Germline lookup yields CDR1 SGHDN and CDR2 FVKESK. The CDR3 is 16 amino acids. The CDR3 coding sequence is TGTGCCAGCAGCCAAGCCCGGACAGGGCGGTACACTGAAGCTTTCTTT. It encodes CASSQARTGRYTEAFF.

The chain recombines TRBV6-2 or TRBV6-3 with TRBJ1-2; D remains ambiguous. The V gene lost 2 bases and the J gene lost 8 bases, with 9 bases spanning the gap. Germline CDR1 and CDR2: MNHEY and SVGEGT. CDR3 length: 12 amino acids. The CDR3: CASSYGSWGYTF. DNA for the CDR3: TGTGCCAGCAGTTACGGGAGTTGGGGCTACACCTTC.

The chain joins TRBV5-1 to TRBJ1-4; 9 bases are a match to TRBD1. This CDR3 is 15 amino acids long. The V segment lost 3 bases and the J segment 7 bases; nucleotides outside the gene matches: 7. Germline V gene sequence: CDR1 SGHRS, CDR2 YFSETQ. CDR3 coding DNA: TGCGCCAGCAGCTGGACAGGGGAGATGGGTGAAAAACTGTTTTTT. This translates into CASSWTGEMGEKLFF.

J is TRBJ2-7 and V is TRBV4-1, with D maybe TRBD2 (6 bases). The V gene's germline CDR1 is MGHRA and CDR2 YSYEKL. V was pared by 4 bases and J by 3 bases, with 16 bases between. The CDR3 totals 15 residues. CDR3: CASSLGLGGDYEQYF. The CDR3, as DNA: TGCGCCAGCAGCCTAGGATTGGGGGGAGACTACGAGCAGTACTTC.

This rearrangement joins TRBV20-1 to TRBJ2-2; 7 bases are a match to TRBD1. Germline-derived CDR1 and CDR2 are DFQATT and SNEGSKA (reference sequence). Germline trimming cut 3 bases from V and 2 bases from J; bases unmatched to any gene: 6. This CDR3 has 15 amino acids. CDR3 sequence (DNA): TGCAGTGCTAGTGACGGACAGGCTAACACCGGGGAGCTGTTTTTT. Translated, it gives CSASDGQANTGELFF.

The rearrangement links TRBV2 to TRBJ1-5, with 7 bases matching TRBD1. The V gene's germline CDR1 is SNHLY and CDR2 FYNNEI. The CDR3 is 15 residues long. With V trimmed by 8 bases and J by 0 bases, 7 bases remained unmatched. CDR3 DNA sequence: TGTGCCAGCCGATCGGGGACAGATAGCAATCAGCCCCAGCATTTT. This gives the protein CASRSGTDSNQPQHF.

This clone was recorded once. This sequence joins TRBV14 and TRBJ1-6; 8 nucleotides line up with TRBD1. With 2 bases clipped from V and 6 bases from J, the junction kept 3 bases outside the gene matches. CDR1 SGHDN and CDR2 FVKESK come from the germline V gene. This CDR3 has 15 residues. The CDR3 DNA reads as TGTGCCAGCAGCCAATGGACAGGGATTAATTCACCCCTCCACTTT. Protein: CASSQWTGINSPLHF.

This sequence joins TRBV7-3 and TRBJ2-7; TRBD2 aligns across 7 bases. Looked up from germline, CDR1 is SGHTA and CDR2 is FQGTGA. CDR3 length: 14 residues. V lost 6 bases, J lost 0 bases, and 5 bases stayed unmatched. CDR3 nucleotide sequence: TGTGCCAGCAGTCATTCGGGGGGCTCCTACGAGCAGTACTTC. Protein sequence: CASSHSGGSYEQYF.

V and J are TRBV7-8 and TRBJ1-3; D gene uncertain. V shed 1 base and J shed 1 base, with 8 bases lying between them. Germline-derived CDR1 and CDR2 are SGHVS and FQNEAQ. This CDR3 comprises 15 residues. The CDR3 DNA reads TGTGCCAGCAGCTTAGTGGAGAGTTCTGGAAACACCATATATTTT. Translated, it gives CASSLVESSGNTIYF. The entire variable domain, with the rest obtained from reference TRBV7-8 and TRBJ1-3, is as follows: GAGVSQSPRYKVAKRGQDVALRCDPISGHVSLFWYQQALGQGPEFLTYFQNEAQLDKSGLPSDRFFAERPEGSVSTLKIQRTQQEDSAVYLCASSLVESSGNTIYFGEGSWLTVV.

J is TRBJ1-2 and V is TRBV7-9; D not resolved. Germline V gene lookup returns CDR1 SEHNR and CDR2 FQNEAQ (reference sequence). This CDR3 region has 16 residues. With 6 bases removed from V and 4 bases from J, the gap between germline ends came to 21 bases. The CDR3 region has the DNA TGTGCCAGCAGACAAGCGACGGCCAGTTCTTCCTATGGCTACACCTTC. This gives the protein CASRQATASSSYGYTF.

Here the CDR3 reads CASSQAGTMNTEAFF. The CDR3 nucleotides read TGCGCCAGCAGCCAAGCTGGGACAATGAACACTGAAGCTTTCTTT. This sequence joins TRBV4-1 and TRBJ1-1; the D gene is possibly TRBD1 (6 bases). Trimming took off 1 base at V and 0 bases at J, with 9 bases between the two ends. In germline, CDR1 is MGHRA, CDR2 YSYEKL. The CDR3 is made up of 15 amino acids.

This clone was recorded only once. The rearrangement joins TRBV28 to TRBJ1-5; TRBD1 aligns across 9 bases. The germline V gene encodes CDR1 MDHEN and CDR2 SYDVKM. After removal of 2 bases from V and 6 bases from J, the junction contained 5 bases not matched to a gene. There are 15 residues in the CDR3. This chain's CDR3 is CASSLQGTGSQPQHF. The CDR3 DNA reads TGTGCCAGCAGTTTACAGGGGACAGGGTCTCAGCCCCAGCATTTT.

The CDR3 protein is CASSPSRGELNTEAFF. CDR3 nucleotide sequence: TGTGCCAGCAGCCCCAGTCGGGGGGAATTGAACACTGAAGCTTTCTTT. The V gene is TRBV7-3, the J gene TRBJ1-1; tentative D call: TRBD1 (5 bases). CDR3 size: 16 residues. Germline lookup yields CDR1 SGHTA and CDR2 FQGTGA. V lost 5 bases and J lost 0, with 16 bases in between.

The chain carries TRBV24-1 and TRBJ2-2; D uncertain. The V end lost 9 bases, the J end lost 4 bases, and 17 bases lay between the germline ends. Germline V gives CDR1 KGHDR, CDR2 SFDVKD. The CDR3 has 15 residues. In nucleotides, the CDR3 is TGTGCCACCTCATCACCAAATGGGCCCACCGGGGAGCTGTTTTTT. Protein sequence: CATSSPNGPTGELFF.

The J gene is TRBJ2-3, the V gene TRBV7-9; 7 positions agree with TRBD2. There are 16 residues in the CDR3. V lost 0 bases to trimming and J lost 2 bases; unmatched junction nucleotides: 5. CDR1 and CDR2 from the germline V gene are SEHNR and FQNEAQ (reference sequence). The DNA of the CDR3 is TGTGCCAGCAGCTTAGCCTTTGGGGGGGTCACAGATACGCAGTATTTT. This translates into CASSLAFGGVTDTQYF.

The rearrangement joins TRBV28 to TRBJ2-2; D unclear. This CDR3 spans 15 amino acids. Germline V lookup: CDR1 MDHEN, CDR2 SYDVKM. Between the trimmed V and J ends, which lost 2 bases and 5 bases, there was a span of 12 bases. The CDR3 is CASSLPPSGTGELFF. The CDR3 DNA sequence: TGTGCCAGCAGTTTACCGCCTTCCGGGACCGGGGAGCTGTTTTTT.

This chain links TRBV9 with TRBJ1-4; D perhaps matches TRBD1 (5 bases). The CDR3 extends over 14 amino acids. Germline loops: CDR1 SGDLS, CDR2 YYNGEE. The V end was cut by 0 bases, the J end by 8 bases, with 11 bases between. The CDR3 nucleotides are TGTGCCAGCAGCGTAGGAAGGGGTGGCGAAAAACTGTTTTTT. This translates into CASSVGRGGEKLFF.

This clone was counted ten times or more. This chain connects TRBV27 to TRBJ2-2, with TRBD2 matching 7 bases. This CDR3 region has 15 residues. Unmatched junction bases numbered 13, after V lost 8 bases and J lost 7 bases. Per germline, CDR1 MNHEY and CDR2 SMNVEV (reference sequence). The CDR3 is CASGAPRRGIGELFF. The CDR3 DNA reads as TGTGCCAGCGGGGCCCCCCGGCGGGGGATCGGGGAGCTGTTTTTT.

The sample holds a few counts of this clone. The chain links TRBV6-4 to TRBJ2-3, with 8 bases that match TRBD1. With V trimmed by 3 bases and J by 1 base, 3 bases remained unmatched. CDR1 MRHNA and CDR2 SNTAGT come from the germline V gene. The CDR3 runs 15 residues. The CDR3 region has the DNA TGTGCCAGCAGTGAACAGGGGGGAGGCACAGATACGCAGTATTTT. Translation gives CASSEQGGGTDTQYF.